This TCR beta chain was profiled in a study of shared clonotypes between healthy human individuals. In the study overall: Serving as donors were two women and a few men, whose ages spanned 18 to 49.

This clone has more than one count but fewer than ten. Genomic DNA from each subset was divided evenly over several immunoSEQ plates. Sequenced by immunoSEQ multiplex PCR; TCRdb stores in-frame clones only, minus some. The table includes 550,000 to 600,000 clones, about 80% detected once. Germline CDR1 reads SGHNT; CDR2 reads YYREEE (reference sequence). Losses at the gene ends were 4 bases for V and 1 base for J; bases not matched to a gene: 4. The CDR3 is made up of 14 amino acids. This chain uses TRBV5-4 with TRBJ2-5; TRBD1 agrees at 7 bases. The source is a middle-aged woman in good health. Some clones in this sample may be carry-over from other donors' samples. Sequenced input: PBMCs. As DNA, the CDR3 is TGTGCCAGCAGCACGGGACAGACCCAAGAGACCCAGTACTTC. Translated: CASSTGQTQETQYF.